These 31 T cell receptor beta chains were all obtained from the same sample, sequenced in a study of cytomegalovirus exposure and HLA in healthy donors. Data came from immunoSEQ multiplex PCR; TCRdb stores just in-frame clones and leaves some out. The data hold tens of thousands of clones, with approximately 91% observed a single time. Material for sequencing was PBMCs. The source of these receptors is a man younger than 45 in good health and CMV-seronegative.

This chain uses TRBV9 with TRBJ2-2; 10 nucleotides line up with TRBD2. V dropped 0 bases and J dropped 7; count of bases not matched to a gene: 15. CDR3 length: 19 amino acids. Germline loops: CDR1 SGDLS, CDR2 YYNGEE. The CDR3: CASSVVEGGAGGPIGELFF. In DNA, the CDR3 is TGTGCCAGCAGCGTAGTTGAAGGAGGAGCGGGAGGGCCGATCGGGGAGCTGTTTTTT.

This chain's CDR3 is CAWKGQGFVSYEQYF. The CDR3 bases are TGTGCCTGGAAGGGACAGGGGTTTGTGTCCTACGAGCAGTACTTC. The rearrangement links TRBV30 to TRBJ2-7; 10 bases match TRBD1. Losses at the gene ends were 4 bases for V and 1 base for J; bases not matched to a gene: 7. The CDR3 sequence is 15 residues long. Per the germline V gene, CDR1 is GTSNPN and CDR2 is SVGIG (reference sequence).

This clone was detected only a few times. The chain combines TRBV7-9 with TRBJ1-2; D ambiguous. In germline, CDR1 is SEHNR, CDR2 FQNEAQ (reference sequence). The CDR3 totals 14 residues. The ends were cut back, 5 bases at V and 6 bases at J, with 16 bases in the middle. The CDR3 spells CASSPRANLNGYTF. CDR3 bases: TGTGCCAGCAGCCCGAGGGCCAATCTGAATGGCTACACCTTC.

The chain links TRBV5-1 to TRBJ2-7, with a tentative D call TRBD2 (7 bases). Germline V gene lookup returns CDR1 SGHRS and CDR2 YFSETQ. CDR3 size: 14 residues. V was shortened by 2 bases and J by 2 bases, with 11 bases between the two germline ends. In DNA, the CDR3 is TGCGCCAGCAGCTTAGGGGGGGTGACCTACGAGCAGTACTTC. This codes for CASSLGGVTYEQYF.

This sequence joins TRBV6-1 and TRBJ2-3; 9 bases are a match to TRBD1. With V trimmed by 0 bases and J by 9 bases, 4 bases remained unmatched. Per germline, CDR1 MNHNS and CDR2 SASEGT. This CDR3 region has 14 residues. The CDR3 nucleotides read TGTGCCAGCAGTGAAGCCGCAGGGACAGGGACGCAGTATTTT. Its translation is CASSEAAGTGTQYF.

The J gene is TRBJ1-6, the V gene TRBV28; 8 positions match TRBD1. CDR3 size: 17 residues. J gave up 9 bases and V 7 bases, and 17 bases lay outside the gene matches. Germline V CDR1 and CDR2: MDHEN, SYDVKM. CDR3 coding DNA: TGTGCCAGCACCATCGCCCGAAGGACAGGGTCCTTTTCACCCCTCCACTTT. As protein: CASTIARRTGSFSPLHF. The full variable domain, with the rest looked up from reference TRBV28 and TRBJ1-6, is DVKVTQSSRYLVKRTGEKVFLECVQDMDHENMFWYRQDPGLGLRLIYFSYDVKMKEKGDIPEGYSVSREKKERFSLILESASTNQTSMYLCASTIARRTGSFSPLHFGNGTRLTVT.

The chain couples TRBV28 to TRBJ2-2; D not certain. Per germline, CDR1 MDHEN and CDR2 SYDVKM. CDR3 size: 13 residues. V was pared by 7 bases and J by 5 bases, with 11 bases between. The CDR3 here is CASTLERTGELFF. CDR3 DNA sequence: TGTGCCAGCACCCTAGAGAGGACCGGGGAGCTGTTTTTT.

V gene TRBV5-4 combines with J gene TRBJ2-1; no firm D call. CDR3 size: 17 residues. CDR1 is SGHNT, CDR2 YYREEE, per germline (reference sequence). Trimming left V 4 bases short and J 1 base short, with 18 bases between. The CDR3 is CASSRWVATTSYNEQFF. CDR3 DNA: TGTGCCAGCAGCCGGTGGGTCGCAACTACTTCCTACAATGAGCAGTTCTTC.

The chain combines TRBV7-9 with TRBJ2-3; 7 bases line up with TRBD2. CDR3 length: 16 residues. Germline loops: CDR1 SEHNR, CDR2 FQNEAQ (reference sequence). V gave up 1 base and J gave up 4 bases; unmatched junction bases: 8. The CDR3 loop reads CASSLVSSGEPDTQYF. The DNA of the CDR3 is TGTGCCAGCAGCTTAGTATCCAGCGGGGAACCAGATACGCAGTATTTT.

CDR3 DNA: TGTGCCAGCAGCCAATCGGTTTTAAGAGGGTATGGCTACACCTTC. It yields the protein CASSQSVLRGYGYTF. V gene TRBV16 combines with J gene TRBJ1-2; D not resolved. V lost 0 bases and J 5 bases, leaving 13 bases between the germline ends. Germline CDR1 is KGHSY and CDR2 is FQNENV. The CDR3 loop spans 15 amino acids.

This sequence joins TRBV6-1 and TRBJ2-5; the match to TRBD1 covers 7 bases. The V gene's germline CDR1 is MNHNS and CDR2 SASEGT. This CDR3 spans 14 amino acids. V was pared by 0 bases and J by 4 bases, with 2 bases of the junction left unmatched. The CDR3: CASSEATGRETQYF. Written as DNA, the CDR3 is TGTGCCAGCAGTGAAGCGACAGGGAGAGAGACCCAGTACTTC.

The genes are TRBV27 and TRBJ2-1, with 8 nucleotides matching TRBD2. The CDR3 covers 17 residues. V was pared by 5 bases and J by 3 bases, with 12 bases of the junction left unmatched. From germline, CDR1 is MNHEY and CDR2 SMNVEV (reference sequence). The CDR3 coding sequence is TGTGCCAGCAGTCCGACCCGAGCGGGGGCCCTCTACAATGAGCAGTTCTTC. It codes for CASSPTRAGALYNEQFF.

CDR3: CATSRGSSYEQYF. CDR3 nucleotide sequence: TGTGCCACCAGCAGAGGTAGCTCCTACGAGCAGTACTTC. The genes are TRBV15 and TRBJ2-7; D gene unclear. The CDR3 has 13 amino acids. Germline values: CDR1 LNHNV, CDR2 YYDKDF (reference sequence). Between the trimmed V and J ends, which lost 1 base and 0 bases, there was a span of 4 bases.

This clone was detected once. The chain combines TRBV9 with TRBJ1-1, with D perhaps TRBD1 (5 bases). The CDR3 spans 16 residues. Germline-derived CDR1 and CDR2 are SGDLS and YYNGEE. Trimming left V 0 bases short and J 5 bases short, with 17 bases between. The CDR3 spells CASSVEAGSVLTEAFF. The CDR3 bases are TGTGCCAGCAGCGTAGAGGCAGGGTCAGTCCTGACTGAAGCTTTCTTT.

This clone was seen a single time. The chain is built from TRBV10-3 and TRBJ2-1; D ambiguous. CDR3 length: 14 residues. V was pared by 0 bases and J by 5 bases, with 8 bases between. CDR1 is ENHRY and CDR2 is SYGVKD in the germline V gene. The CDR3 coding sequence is TGTGCCATCAGTGAGTCCGGCGGCAACAATGAGCAGTTCTTC. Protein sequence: CAISESGGNNEQFF.

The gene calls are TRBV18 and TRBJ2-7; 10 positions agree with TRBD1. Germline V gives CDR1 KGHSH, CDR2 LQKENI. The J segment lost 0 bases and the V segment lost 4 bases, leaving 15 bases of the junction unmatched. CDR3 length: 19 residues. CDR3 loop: CASSLTGTGDDLSSYEQYF. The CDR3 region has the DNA TGTGCCAGCTCACTGACCGGGACAGGGGACGATCTGAGCTCCTACGAGCAGTACTTC.

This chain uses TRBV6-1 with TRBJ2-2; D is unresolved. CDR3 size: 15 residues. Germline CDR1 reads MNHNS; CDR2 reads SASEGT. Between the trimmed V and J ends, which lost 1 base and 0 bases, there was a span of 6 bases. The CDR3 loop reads CASSEGPANTGELFF. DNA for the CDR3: TGTGCCAGCAGTGAAGGTCCAGCGAACACCGGGGAGCTGTTTTTT.

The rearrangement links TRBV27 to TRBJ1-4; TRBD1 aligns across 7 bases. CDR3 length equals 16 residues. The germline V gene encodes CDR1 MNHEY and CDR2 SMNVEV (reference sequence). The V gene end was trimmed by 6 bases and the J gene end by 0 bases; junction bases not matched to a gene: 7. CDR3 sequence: CASRFTGVATNEKLFF. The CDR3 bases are TGTGCCAGCAGGTTTACAGGGGTAGCAACTAATGAAAAACTGTTTTTT.

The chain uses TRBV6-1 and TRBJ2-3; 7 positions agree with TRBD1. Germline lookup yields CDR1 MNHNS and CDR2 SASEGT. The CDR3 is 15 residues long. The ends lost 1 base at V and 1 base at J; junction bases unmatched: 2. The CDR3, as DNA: TGTGCCAGCAGTGAAGACAGGGGAGGCACAGATACGCAGTATTTT. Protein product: CASSEDRGGTDTQYF.

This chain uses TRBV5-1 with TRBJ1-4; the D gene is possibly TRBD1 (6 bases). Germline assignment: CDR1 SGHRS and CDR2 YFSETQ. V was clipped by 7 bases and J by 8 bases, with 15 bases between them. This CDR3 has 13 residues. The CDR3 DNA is TGCGCCAGCGCCTCGGACAGCCTAGAAAAACTGTTTTTT. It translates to CASASDSLEKLFF.

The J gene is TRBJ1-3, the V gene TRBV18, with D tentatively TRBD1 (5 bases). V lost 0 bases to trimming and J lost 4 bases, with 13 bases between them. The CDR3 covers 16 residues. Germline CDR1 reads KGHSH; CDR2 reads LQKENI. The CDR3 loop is CASSPPEGVQGNTIYF. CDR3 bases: TGTGCCAGCTCACCACCGGAAGGGGTCCAGGGAAACACCATATATTTT.

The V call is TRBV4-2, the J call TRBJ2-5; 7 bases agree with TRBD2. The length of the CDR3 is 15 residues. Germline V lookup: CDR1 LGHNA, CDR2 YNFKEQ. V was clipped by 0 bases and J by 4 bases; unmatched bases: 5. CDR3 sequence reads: CASSQDGREGETQYF. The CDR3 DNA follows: TGTGCCAGCAGCCAAGATGGGAGGGAGGGAGAGACCCAGTACTTC.

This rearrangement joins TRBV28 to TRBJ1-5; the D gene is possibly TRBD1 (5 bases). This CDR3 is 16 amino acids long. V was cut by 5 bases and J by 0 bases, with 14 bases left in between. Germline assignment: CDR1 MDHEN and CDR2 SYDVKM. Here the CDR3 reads CASSRFGGHSNQPQHF. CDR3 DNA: TGTGCCAGCAGTAGGTTCGGGGGTCATAGCAATCAGCCCCAGCATTTT. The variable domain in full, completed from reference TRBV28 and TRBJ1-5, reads DVKVTQSSRYLVKRTGEKVFLECVQDMDHENMFWYRQDPGLGLRLIYFSYDVKMKEKGDIPEGYSVSREKKERFSLILESASTNQTSMYLCASSRFGGHSNQPQHFGDGTRLSIL.

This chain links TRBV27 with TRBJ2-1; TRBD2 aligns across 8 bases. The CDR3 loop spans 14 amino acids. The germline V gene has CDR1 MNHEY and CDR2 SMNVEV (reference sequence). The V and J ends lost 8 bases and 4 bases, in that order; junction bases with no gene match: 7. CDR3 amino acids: CASGSGVNYNEQFF. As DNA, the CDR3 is TGTGCCAGCGGTAGCGGGGTTAATTACAATGAGCAGTTCTTC.

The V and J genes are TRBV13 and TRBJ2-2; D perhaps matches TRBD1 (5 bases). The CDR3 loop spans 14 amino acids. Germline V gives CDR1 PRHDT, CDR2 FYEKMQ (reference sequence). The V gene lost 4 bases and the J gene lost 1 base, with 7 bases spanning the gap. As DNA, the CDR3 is TGTGCCAGCAGCTCCGACAGGAACACCGGGGAGCTGTTTTTT. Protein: CASSSDRNTGELFF.

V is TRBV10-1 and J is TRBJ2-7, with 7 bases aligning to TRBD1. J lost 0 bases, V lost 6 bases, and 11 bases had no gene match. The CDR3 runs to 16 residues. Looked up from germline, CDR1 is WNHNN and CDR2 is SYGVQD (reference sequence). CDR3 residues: CASSNFRGTASYEQYF. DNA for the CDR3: TGCGCCAGCAGCAACTTCCGAGGGACAGCCTCCTACGAGCAGTACTTC.

In nucleotides, the CDR3 is TGTGCCAGCAACCCGGGGCGGGAGGGGTTCACAGATACGCAGTATTTT. It translates to CASNPGREGFTDTQYF. The genes are TRBV27 and TRBJ2-3, with TRBD2 matching over 9 bases. Trimming cost V 7 bases and J 2 bases; bases outside gene matches: 10. This CDR3 has 16 residues. Germline values: CDR1 MNHEY, CDR2 SMNVEV (reference sequence).

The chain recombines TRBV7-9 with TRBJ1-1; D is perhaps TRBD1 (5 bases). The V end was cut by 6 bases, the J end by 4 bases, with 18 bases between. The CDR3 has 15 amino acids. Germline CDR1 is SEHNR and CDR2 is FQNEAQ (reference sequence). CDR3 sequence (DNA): TGTGCCAGCAGTCCCCTGGTCACAGGACCCACTGAAGCTTTCTTT. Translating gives CASSPLVTGPTEAFF.

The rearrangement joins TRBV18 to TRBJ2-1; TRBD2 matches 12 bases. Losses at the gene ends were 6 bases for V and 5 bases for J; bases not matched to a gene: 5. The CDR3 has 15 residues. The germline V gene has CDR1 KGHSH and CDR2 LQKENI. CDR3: CASSASGRGNNEQFF. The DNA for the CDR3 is TGTGCCAGCTCCGCTAGCGGGAGGGGAAACAATGAGCAGTTCTTC.

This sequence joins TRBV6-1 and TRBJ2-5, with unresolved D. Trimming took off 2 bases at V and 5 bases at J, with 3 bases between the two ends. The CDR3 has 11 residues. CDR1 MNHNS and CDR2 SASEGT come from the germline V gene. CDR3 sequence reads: CASSEYETQYF. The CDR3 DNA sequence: TGTGCCAGCAGTGAATATGAGACCCAGTACTTC.

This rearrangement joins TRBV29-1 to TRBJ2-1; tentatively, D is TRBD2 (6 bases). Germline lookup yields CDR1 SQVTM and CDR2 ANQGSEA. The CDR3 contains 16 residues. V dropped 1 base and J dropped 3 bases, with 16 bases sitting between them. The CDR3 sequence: CSVEGGDSLRYNEQFF. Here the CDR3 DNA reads TGCAGCGTTGAAGGGGGGGACTCCTTGCGCTACAATGAGCAGTTCTTC.